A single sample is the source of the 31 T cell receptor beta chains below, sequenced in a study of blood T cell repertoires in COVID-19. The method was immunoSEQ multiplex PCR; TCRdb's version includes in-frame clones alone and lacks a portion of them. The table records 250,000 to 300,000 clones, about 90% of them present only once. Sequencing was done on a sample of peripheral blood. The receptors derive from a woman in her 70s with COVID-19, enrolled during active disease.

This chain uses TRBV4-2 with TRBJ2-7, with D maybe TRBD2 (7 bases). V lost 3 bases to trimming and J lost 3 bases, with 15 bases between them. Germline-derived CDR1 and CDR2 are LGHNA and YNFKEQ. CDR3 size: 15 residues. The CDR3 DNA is TGTGCCAGCAGCCAGGGGGGGGGCGACCGCTACGAGCAGTACTTC. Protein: CASSQGGGDRYEQYF.

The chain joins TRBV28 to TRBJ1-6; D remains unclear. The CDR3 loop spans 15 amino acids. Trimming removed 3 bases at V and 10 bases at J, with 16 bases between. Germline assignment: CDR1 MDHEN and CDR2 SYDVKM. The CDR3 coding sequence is TGTGCCAGCAGTTTCTCGACGTCGTCGGGATCACCCCTCCACTTT. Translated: CASSFSTSSGSPLHF.

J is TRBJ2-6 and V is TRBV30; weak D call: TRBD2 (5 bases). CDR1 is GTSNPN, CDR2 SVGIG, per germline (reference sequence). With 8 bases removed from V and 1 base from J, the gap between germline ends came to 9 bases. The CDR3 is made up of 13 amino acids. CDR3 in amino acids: CARRVSGANVLTF. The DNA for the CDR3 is TGTGCCCGGCGGGTATCTGGGGCCAACGTCCTGACTTTC.

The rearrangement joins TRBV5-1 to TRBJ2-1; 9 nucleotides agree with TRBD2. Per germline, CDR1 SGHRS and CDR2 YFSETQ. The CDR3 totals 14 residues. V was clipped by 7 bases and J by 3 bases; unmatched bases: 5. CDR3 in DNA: TGCGCCAGCTCCGGGACTAGCTTCTACAATGAGCAGTTCTTC. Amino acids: CASSGTSFYNEQFF. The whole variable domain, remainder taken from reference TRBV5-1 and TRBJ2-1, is KAGVTQTPRYLIKTRGQQVTLSCSPISGHRSVSWYQQTPGQGLQFLFEYFSETQRNKGNFPGRFSGRQFSNSRSEMNVSTLELGDSALYLCASSGTSFYNEQFFGPGTRLTVL.

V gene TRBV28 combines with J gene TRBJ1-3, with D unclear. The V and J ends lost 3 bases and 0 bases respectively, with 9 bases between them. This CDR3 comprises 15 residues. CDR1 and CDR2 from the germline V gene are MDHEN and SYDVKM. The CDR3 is CASSFVQSSGNTIYF. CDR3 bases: TGTGCCAGCAGTTTTGTCCAGTCCTCTGGAAACACCATATATTTT.

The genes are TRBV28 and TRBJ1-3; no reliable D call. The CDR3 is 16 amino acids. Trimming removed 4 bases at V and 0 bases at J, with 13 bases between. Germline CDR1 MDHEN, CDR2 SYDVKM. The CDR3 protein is CASSSREGYSGNTIYF. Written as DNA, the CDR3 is TGTGCCAGCAGTTCACGGGAGGGCTACTCTGGAAACACCATATATTTT.

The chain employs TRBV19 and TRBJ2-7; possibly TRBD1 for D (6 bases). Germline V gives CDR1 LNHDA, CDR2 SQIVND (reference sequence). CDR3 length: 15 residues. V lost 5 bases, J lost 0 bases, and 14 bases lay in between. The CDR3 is CASSQGTTPSYEQYF. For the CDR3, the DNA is TGTGCCAGTAGTCAAGGGACAACCCCCTCCTACGAGCAGTACTTC.

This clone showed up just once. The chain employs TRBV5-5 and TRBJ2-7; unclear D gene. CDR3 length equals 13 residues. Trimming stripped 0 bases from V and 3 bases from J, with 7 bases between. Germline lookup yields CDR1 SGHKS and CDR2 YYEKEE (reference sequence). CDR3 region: CASSLGSLYEQYF. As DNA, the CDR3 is TGTGCCAGCAGCTTGGGTAGCCTCTACGAGCAGTACTTC.

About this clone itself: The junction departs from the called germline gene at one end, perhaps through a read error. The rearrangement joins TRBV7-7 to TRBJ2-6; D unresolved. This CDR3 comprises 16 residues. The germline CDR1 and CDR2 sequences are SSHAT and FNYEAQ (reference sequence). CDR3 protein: CASSLAPYSGANVLTF. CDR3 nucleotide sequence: TGTGCTAGCAGCTTAGCCCCGTACTCTGGGGCCAACGTCCTGACTTTC.

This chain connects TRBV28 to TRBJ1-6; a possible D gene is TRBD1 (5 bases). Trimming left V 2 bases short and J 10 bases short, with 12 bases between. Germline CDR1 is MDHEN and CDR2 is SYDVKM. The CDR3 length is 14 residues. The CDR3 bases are TGTGCCAGCAGTTTAGCCGGCGGGGGATCACCCCTCCACTTT. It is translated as CASSLAGGGSPLHF.

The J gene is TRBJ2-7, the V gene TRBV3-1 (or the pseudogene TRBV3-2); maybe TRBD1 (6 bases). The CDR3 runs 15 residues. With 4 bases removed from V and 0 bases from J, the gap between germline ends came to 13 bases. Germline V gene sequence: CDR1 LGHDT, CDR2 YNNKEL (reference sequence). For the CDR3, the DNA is TGTGCCAGCAGCCCAGTAGACAGGACCTCCTACGAGCAGTACTTC. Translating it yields CASSPVDRTSYEQYF.

CDR3 protein: CASSLPPGLAGEQFF. The CDR3 region has the DNA TGTGCCAGCAGCTTACCTCCGGGACTAGCAGGTGAGCAGTTCTTC. The chain employs TRBV7-8 and TRBJ2-1, with 9 bases identical to TRBD2. This CDR3 spans 15 amino acids. Germline assignment: CDR1 SGHVS and CDR2 FQNEAQ. V lost 2 bases to trimming and J lost 9 bases; unmatched junction nucleotides: 8.

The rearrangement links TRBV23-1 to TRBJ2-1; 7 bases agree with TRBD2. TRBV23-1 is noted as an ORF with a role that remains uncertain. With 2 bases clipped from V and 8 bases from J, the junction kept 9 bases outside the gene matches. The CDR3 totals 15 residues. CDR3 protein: CASSQPGTGGYEQFF. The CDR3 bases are TGCGCCAGCAGTCAACCCGGGACCGGGGGGTATGAGCAGTTCTTC.

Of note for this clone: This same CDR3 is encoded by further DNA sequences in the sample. The CDR3 coding sequence is TGTGCCAGTAGTATATCAGGGTTGGGATATGGCTACACCTTC. Residues: CASSISGLGYGYTF. This rearrangement joins TRBV19 to TRBJ1-2, with a possible D match to TRBD1 (5 bases). Germline CDR1 LNHDA, CDR2 SQIVND (reference sequence). The CDR3 has 14 amino acids. V lost 2 bases to trimming and J lost 5 bases, with 12 bases between them.

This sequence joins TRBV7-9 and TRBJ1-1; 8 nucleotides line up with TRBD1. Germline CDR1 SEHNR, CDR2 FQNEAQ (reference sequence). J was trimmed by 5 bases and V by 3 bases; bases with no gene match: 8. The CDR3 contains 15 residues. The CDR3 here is CASSLATGGRTEAFF. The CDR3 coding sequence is TGTGCCAGCAGCTTGGCAACAGGGGGAAGGACTGAAGCTTTCTTT.

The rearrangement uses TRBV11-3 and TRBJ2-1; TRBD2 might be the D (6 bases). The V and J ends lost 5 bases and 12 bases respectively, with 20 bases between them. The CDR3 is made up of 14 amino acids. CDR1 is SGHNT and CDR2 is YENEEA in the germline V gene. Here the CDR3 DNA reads TGTGCCAGCAGCCCGGGACTCGATAATGAGATGCAGTTCTTC. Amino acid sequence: CASSPGLDNEMQFF. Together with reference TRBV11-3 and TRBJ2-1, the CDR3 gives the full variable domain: EAGVVQSPRYKIIEKKQPVAFWCNPISGHNTLYWYLQNLGQGPELLIRYENEEAVDDSQLPKDRFSAERLKGVDSTLKIQPAELGDSAVYLCASSPGLDNEMQFFGPGTRLTVL.

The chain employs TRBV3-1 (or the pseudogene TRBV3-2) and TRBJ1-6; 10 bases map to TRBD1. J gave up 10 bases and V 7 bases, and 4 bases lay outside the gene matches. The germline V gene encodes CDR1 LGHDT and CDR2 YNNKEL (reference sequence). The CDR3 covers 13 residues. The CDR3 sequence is CASKGTGDSPLHF. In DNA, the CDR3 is TGTGCCAGCAAGGGGACAGGGGACTCACCCCTCCACTTT.

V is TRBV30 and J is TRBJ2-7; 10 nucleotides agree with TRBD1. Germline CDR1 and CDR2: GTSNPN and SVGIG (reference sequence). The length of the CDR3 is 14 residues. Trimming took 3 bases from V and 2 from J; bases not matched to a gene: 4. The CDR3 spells CAWSLDRGAYEQYF. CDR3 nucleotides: TGTGCCTGGAGCTTGGACAGGGGGGCCTACGAGCAGTACTTC.

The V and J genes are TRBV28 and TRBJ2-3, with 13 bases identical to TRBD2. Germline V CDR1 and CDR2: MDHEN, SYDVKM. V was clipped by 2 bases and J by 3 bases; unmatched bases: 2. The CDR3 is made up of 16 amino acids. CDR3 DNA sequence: TGTGCCAGCAGTTTAAGACTAGCGGGAGGTACAGATACGCAGTATTTT. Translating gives CASSLRLAGGTDTQYF. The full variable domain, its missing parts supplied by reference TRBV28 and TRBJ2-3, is DVKVTQSSRYLVKRTGEKVFLECVQDMDHENMFWYRQDPGLGLRLIYFSYDVKMKEKGDIPEGYSVSREKKERFSLILESASTNQTSMYLCASSLRLAGGTDTQYFGPGTRLTVL.

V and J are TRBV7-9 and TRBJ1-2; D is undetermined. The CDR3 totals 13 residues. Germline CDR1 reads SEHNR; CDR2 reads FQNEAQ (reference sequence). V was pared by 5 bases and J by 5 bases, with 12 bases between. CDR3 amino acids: CASSENGGYGYTF. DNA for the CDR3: TGTGCCAGCAGCGAAAACGGAGGGTATGGCTACACCTTC.

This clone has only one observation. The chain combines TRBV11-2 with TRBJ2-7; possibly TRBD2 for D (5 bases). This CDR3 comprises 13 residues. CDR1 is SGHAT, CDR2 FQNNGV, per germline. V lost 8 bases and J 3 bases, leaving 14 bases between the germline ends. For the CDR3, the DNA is TGTGCCAGCGGACTTGGGAGCATCTACGAGCAGTACTTC. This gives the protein CASGLGSIYEQYF.

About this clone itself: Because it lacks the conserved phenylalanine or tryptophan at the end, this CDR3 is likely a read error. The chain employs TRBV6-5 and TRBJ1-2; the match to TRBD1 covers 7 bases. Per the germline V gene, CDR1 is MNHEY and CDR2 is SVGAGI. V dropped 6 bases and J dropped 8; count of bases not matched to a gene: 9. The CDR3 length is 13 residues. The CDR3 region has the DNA TGTGCCAGCAGCCGACACAGGGGAGGAGGCTACACCCTC. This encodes CASSRHRGGGYTL.

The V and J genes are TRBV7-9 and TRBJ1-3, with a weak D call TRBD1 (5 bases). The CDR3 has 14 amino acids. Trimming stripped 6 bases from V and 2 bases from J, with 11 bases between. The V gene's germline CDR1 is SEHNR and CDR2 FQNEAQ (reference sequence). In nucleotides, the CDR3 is TGTGCCAGCAGTACGGGGGATACTGGAAACACCATATATTTT. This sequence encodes CASSTGDTGNTIYF.

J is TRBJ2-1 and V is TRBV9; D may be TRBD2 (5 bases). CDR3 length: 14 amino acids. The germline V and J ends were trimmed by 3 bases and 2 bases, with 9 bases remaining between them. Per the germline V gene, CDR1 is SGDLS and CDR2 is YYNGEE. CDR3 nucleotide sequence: TGTGCCAGCAGCGCCACGGGAACCTACAATGAGCAGTTCTTC. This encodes CASSATGTYNEQFF.

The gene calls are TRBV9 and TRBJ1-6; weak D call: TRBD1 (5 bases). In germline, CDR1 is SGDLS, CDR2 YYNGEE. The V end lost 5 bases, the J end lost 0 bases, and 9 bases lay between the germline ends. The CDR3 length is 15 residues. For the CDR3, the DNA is TGTGCCAGCAGTTCAGGGTTCTCCTATAATTCACCCCTCCACTTT. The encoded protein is CASSSGFSYNSPLHF.

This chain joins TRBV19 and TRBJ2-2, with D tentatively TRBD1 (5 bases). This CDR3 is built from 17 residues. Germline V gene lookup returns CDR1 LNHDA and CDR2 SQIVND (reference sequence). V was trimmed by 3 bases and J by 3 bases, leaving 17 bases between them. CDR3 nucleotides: TGTGCCAGTAGTATGAGTGCAGGGCCCCTAGACACCGGGGAGCTGTTTTTT. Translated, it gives CASSMSAGPLDTGELFF.

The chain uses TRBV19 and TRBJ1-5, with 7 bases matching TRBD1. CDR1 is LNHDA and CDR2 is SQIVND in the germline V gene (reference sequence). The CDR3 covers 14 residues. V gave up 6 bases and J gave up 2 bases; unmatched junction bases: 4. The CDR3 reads CASSPGQGNQPQHF. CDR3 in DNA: TGTGCCAGTAGCCCTGGACAGGGCAATCAGCCCCAGCATTTT.

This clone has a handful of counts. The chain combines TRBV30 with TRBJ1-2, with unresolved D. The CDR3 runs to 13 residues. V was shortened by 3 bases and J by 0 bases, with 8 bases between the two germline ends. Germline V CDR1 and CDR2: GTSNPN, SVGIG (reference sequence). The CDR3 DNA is TGTGCCTGGAGCCGATTAGCTAACTATGGCTACACCTTC. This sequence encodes CAWSRLANYGYTF.

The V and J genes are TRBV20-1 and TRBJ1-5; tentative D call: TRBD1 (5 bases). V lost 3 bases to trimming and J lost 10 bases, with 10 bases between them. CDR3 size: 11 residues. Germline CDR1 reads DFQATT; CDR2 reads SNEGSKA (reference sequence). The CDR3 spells CSASGGTPQHF. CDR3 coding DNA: TGCAGTGCTAGCGGAGGGACCCCCCAGCATTTT.

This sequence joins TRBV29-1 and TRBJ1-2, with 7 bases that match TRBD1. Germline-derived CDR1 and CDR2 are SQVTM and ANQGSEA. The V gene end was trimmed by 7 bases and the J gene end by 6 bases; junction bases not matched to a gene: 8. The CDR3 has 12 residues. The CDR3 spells CSARETGNGYTF. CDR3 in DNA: TGCAGCGCTCGAGAGACAGGGAATGGCTACACCTTC.

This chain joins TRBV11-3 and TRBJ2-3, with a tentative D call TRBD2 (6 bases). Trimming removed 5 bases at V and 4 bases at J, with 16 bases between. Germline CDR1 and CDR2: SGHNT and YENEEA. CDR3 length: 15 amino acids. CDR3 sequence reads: CASSPGTSSADTQYF. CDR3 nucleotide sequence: TGTGCCAGCAGCCCCGGGACTTCATCCGCAGATACGCAGTATTTT.